Below are 22 T cell receptor beta chains sequenced from a single sample in a study of T-cell reconstitution after alpha-beta-depleted transplantation in children. Unique molecular identifiers were used to barcode this TCRbeta library. TCRdb fed the PCR reads into MiXCR, producing one record per CDR3 protein. Of some 26,000 distinct CDR3 sequences listed, 18% are singletons. Sequencing used PBMCs, mostly from graft donor cells, obtained 60 days after TCRalphabeta/CD19-depleted stem cell transplant. The receptors were gathered from a male patient between 2 and 10 years old who had a stem cell transplant for acute lymphoblastic leukemia, so the T cells may come from the graft donor.

This clonotype was detected ten times or more. This CDR3 is CASLAVNTGELFF. For the CDR3, the DNA is TGTGCCAGCCTAGCGGTGAACACCGGGGAGCTGTTTTTT. The chain couples TRBV27 to TRBJ2-2; 7 positions match TRBD2. Germline values: CDR1 MNHEY, CDR2 SMNVEV (reference sequence). The CDR3 length is 13 residues. J lost 1 base, V lost 8 bases, and 1 base had no gene match.

This clonotype showed up just a few times. The CDR3 protein is CASSSVRRSNEQFF. In DNA, the CDR3 is TGTGCCAGCAGCTCGGTCAGAAGGTCCAATGAGCAGTTCTTC. The chain recombines TRBV11-2 with TRBJ2-1; the D is unclear. Germline CDR1 is SGHAT and CDR2 is FQNNGV. Trimming stripped 4 bases from V and 6 bases from J, with 13 bases between. CDR3 size: 14 residues.

This chain joins TRBV5-1 and TRBJ2-2; no definite D call. Germline V gene lookup returns CDR1 SGHRS and CDR2 YFSETQ. V lost 0 bases and J lost 0, with 6 bases in between. The CDR3 totals 15 residues. Written as DNA, the CDR3 is TGCGCCAGCAGCTTGGCGGTTACGAACACCGGGGAGCTGTTTTTT. Its translation is CASSLAVTNTGELFF.

Written as DNA, the CDR3 is TGTGCCAGCAGTAGGGACAGGGGCAATCAGCCCCAGCATTTT. Its translation is CASSRDRGNQPQHF. The rearrangement joins TRBV6-1 to TRBJ1-5, with 9 bases fitting TRBD1. The germline gives CDR1 MNHNS, CDR2 SASEGT. The CDR3 totals 14 residues. The junction had 1 base not matched to a gene; V was cut back by 5 bases and J by 2 bases.

The rearrangement links TRBV19 to TRBJ1-5; D gene unclear. Germline V gene lookup returns CDR1 LNHDA and CDR2 SQIVND (reference sequence). The ends were cut back, 8 bases at V and 3 bases at J, with 17 bases in the middle. The CDR3 covers 15 residues. In DNA form, the CDR3 reads TGTGCCAGTTCTATTGGGGTTGGTGACAATCAGCCCCAGCATTTT. Translation gives CASSIGVGDNQPQHF.

This clonotype was seen a few times. The CDR3 DNA is TGCAGTGCTAGAGACACACTCTCACCGGGACAGGGGGTCTCTGGAAACACCATATATTTT. Its translation is CSARDTLSPGQGVSGNTIYF. The chain joins TRBV20-1 to TRBJ1-3, with 11 bases lining up with TRBD1. Germline V gene data show CDR1 as DFQATT and CDR2 as SNEGSKA (reference sequence). J was trimmed by 0 bases and V by 0 bases; bases with no gene match: 13. The CDR3 runs 20 residues.

V is TRBV20-1 and J is TRBJ1-4; D is undetermined. V lost 0 bases to trimming and J lost 7 bases, with 12 bases between them. This CDR3 has 14 residues. Looked up from germline, CDR1 is DFQATT and CDR2 is SNEGSKA (reference sequence). The CDR3 DNA reads TGCAGTGCTAGAGATCTAAGTCTTGGTGAAAAACTGTTTTTT. Translating it yields CSARDLSLGEKLFF.

This clonotype was found a few times. J is TRBJ2-6 and V is TRBV28; the D call may be TRBD1 or TRBD2 (5 bases each). This CDR3 is 14 amino acids long. V was shortened by 6 bases and J by 2 bases, with 8 bases between the two germline ends. CDR1 and CDR2 from the germline V gene are MDHEN and SYDVKM. CDR3 residues: CASRVGAGANVLTF. The CDR3 DNA reads as TGTGCCAGCAGGGTGGGGGCTGGGGCCAACGTCCTGACTTTC. The entire variable domain, with the rest obtained from reference TRBV28 and TRBJ2-6, is as follows: DVKVTQSSRYLVKRTGEKVFLECVQDMDHENMFWYRQDPGLGLRLIYFSYDVKMKEKGDIPEGYSVSREKKERFSLILESASTNQTSMYLCASRVGAGANVLTFGAGSRLTVL.

This clonotype was seen a handful of times. The chain employs TRBV5-1 and TRBJ2-6; no firm D call. The V gene's germline CDR1 is SGHRS and CDR2 YFSETQ. CDR3 size: 14 residues. V was pared by 0 bases and J by 3 bases, with 4 bases between. The CDR3 region has the DNA TGCGCCAGCAGCTTGGGCTTTGGGGCCAACGTCCTGACTTTC. Its protein is CASSLGFGANVLTF.

This clonotype has at least ten counts. This rearrangement joins TRBV20-1 to TRBJ1-5; 7 nucleotides align to TRBD1. V shed 1 base, J shed 3 bases, and the junction held 6 bases outside the gene matches. The CDR3 length is 15 residues. Germline V gene lookup returns CDR1 DFQATT and CDR2 SNEGSKA (reference sequence). The CDR3 DNA is TGCAGTGCTAGAGGTGGGGGGACAGACAATCAGCCCCAGCATTTT. This encodes CSARGGGTDNQPQHF.

This clonotype was observed a few times. This rearrangement joins TRBV9 to TRBJ2-2; a weak D match, TRBD2 (6 bases). V was cut by 9 bases and J by 3 bases, with 15 bases left in between. This CDR3 has 14 amino acids. CDR1 is SGDLS, CDR2 YYNGEE, per germline. The CDR3 bases are TGTGCCACCCGTCGGGGGATGGACACCGGGGAGCTGTTTTTT. Its protein is CATRRGMDTGELFF.

V gene TRBV5-8 combines with J gene TRBJ1-2; D not resolved. This CDR3 region has 15 residues. CDR1 is SGHTS and CDR2 is YDEGEE in the germline V gene. V shed 0 bases and J shed 0 bases, with 9 bases lying between them. CDR3 protein: CASSLVGGANYGYTF. The DNA for the CDR3 is TGTGCCAGCAGCTTGGTCGGCGGAGCTAACTATGGCTACACCTTC.

The chain carries TRBV20-1 and TRBJ2-5, with a possible D match to TRBD1 (5 bases). Looked up from germline, CDR1 is DFQATT and CDR2 is SNEGSKA (reference sequence). This CDR3 is built from 13 residues. CDR3 residues: CSTTRVRQETQYF. For the CDR3, the DNA is TGCAGCACCACCAGGGTCAGACAAGAGACCCAGTACTTC.

The chain has TRBV6-5 and TRBJ2-1; TRBD1 matches 9 bases. This CDR3 is 18 amino acids long. Germline CDR1 MNHEY, CDR2 SVGAGI. Trimming at V came to 4 bases and at J to 0 bases, leaving 10 bases not matched to a gene. The CDR3 is CASSSGTGHQSSYNEQFF. DNA for the CDR3: TGTGCCAGCAGTTCCGGGACAGGGCATCAAAGCTCCTACAATGAGCAGTTCTTC.

There are many counts of this clonotype. The chain carries TRBV12-3 or TRBV12-4 and TRBJ2-3, with D possibly called TRBD1 or TRBD2 (5 bases each). The CDR3 extends over 15 amino acids. Trimming shortened V by 1 base and J by 0 bases, and 8 bases separated the two germline ends. CDR3 sequence (DNA): TGTGCCAGCAGTTTAGGGGACCCAAGCACAGATACGCAGTATTTT. Amino acids: CASSLGDPSTDTQYF.

The rearrangement joins TRBV11-2 to TRBJ2-7; 9 positions agree with TRBD1. The CDR3 is 14 amino acids. Germline V gives CDR1 SGHAT, CDR2 FQNNGV. The J segment lost 3 bases and the V segment lost 8 bases, leaving 8 bases of the junction unmatched. In nucleotides, the CDR3 is TGTGCCAGCGTCGGGGACAGGGTCTTCTACGAGCAGTACTTC. Translated, it gives CASVGDRVFYEQYF.

The chain recombines TRBV3-1 with TRBJ2-4, with 12 bases identical to TRBD2. J gave up 6 bases and V 2 bases, and 5 bases lay outside the gene matches. Germline assignment: CDR1 LGHDT and CDR2 YNNKEL (reference sequence). This CDR3 region has 16 residues. CDR3 nucleotides: TGTGCCAGCAGCCAATCTAGCGGGAGGGCGGTAAACATTCAGTACTTC. Translation: CASSQSSGRAVNIQYF.

The rearrangement uses TRBV28 and TRBJ2-5; a weak D match, TRBD2 (6 bases). The germline gives CDR1 MDHEN, CDR2 SYDVKM. The CDR3 spans 16 residues. Trimming removed 3 bases at V and 3 bases at J, with 17 bases between. The CDR3 DNA is TGTGCCAGCAGTTTCAGGAGGGGAAGTGGGGAAGAGACCCAGTACTTC. Amino acids: CASSFRRGSGEETQYF.

This CDR3 is CASSYRGRQPQHF. In DNA, the CDR3 is TGTGCCAGCAGTTACAGGGGGCGTCAGCCCCAGCATTTT. The V call is TRBV12-1, the J call TRBJ1-5; the table's D call, TRBD1, was not checked against the DNA. TRBV12-1 corresponds to a pseudogene. The CDR3 covers 13 residues.

The sample holds a few counts of this clonotype. The V gene is TRBV20-1, the J gene TRBJ2-5; D possibly corresponds to TRBD1 (5 bases). The CDR3 has 13 amino acids. Germline CDR1 DFQATT, CDR2 SNEGSKA (reference sequence). Trimming cost V 6 bases and J 5 bases, with 16 bases left between them. The CDR3, as DNA: TGCAGTGCAACACAGGTCCCCGGGGAGACCCAGTACTTC. Its translation is CSATQVPGETQYF.

This clonotype was counted at least ten times. Written as DNA, the CDR3 is TGCAGTGCTAGAGATCCGGGACGGGGCACAGATACGCAGTATTTT. It translates to CSARDPGRGTDTQYF. The chain is built from TRBV20-1 and TRBJ2-3, with D perhaps being TRBD1 or TRBD2 (5 bases each). V was shortened by 0 bases and J by 1 base, with 11 bases between the two germline ends. Germline CDR1 is DFQATT and CDR2 is SNEGSKA (reference sequence). This CDR3 is built from 15 residues.

The chain recombines TRBV11-1 with TRBJ1-1, with D hard to call. Trimming cost V 3 bases and J 2 bases, with 7 bases left between them. Looked up from germline, CDR1 is SGHAT and CDR2 is FQDESV (reference sequence). The CDR3 length is 13 residues. CDR3 in amino acids: CASSFSDNTEAFF. CDR3 nucleotide sequence: TGTGCCAGCAGCTTCTCTGACAACACTGAAGCTTTCTTT.